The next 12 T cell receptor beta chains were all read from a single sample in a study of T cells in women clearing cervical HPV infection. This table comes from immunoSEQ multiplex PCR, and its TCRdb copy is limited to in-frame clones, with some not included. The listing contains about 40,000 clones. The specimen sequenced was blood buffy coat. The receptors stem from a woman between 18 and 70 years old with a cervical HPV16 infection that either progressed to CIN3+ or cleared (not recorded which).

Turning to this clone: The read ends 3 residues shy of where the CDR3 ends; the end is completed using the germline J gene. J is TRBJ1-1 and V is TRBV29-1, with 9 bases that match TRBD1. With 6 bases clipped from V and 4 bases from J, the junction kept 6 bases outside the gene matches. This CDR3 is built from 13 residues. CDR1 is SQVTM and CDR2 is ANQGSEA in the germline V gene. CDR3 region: CSVWDRAITEAFF. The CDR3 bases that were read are TGCAGCGTATGGGACAGGGCGATCACTGAA. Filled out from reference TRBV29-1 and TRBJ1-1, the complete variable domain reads SAVISQKPSRDICQRGTSLTIQCQVDSQVTMMFWYRQQPGQSLTLIATANQGSEATYESGFVIDKFPISRPNLTFSTLTVSNMSPEDSSIYLCSVWDRAITEAFFGQGTRLTVV.

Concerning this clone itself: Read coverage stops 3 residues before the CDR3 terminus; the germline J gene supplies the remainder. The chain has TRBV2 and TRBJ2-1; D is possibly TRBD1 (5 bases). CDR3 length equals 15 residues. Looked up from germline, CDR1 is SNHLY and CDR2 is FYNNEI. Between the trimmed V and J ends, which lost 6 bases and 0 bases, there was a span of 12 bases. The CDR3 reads CASRWGRGSYNEQFF. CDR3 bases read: TGTGCCAGCAGATGGGGTAGGGGCTCCTACAATGAG.

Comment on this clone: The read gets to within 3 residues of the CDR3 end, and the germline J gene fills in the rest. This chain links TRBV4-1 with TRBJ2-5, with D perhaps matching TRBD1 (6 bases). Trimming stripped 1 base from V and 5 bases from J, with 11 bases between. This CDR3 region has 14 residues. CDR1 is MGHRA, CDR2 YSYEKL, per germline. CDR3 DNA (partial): TGCGCCAGCAGCCAAGTAGAAACAGGGGAGACC. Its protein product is CASSQVETGET. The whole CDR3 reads CASSQVETGETQYF.

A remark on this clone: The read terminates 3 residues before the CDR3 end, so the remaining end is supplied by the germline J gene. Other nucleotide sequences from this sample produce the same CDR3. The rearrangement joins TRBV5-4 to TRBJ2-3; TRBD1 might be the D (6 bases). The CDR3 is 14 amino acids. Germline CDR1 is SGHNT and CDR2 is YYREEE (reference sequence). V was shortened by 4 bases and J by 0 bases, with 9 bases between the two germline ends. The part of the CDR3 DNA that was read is TGTGCCAGCAGCCCCGGACAGAGCACAGATACG. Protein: CASSPGQSTDT. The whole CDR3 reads CASSPGQSTDTQYF.

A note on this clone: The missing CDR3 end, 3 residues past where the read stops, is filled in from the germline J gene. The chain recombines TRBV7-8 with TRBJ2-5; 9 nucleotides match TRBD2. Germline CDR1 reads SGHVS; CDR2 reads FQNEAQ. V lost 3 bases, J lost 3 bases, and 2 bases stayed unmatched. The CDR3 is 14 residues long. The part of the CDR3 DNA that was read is TGTGCCAGCAGCTTGGGACTAGCTGAAGAGACC. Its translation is CASSLGLAEET. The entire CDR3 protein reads CASSLGLAEETQYF. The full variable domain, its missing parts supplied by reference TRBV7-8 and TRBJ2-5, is GAGVSQSPRYKVAKRGQDVALRCDPISGHVSLFWYQQALGQGPEFLTYFQNEAQLDKSGLPSDRFFAERPEGSVSTLKIQRTQQEDSAVYLCASSLGLAEETQYFGPGTRLLVL.

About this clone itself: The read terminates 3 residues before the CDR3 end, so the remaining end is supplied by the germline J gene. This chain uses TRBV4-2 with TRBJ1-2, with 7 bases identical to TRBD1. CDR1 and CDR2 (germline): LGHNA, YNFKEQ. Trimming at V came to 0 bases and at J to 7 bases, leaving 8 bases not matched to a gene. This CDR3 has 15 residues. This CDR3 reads CASSQDPGGAGGYTF. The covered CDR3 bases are TGTGCCAGCAGCCAAGATCCAGGGGGAGCGGGTGGC.

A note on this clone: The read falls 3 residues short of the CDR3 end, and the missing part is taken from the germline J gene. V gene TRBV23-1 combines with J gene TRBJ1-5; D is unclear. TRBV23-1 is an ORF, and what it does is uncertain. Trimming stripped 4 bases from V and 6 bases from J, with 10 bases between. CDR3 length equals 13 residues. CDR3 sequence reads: CASSPPRFQPQHF. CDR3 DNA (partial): TGCGCCAGCAGTCCCCCTCGTTTTCAGCCC.

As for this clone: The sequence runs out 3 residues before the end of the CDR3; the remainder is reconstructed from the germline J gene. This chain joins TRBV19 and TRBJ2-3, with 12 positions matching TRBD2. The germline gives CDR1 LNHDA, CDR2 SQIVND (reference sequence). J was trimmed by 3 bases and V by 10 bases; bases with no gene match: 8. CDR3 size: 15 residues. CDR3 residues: CATTRLAGATDTQYF. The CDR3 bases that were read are TGTGCCACTACCAGACTAGCGGGAGCGACAGATACG.

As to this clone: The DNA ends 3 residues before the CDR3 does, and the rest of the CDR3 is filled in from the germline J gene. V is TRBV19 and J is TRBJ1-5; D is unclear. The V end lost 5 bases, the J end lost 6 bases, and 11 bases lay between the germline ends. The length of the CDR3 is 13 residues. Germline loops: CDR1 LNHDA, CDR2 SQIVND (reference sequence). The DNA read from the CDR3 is TGTGCCAGTAGTCGAGCGGAGGTTCAGCCC. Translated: CASSRAEVQP. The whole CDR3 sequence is CASSRAEVQPQHF.

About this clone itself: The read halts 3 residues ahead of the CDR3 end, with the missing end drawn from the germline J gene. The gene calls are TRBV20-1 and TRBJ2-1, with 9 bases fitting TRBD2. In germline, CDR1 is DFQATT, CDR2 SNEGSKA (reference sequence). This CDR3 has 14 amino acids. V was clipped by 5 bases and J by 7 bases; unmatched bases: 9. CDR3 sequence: CSAGGTSIGNEQFF. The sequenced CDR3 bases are TGCAGTGCTGGCGGGACTAGCATTGGGAATGAG.

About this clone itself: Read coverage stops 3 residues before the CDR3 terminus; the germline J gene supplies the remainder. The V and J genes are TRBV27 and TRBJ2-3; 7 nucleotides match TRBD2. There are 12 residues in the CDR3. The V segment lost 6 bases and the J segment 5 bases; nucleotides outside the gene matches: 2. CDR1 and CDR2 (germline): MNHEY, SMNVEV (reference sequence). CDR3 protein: CASRSGGDTQYF. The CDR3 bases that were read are TGTGCCAGCAGATCGGGGGGAGATACG.

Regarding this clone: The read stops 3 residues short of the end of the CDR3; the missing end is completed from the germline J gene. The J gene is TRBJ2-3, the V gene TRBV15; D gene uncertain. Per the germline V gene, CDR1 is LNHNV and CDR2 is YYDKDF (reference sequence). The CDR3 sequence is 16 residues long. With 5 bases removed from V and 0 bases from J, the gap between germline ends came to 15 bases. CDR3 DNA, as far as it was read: TGTGCCACCAGCTCCTCCGGTAGAACTAGCACAGATACG. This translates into CATSSSGRTSTDT. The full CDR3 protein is CATSSSGRTSTDTQYF.